This T cell receptor beta chain was identified during a study of cytomegalovirus exposure and HLA in healthy donors. Primers for the PCR totalled 60 Vbeta and 13 Jbeta. Method: immunoSEQ multiplex PCR; TCRdb's copy keeps in-frame clones and lacks some. The sample lists 270,000 or so clones; approximately 91% were seen once. The CDR3 spans 14 residues. CDR1 and CDR2 from the germline V gene are SQVTM and ANQGSEA. After removal of 6 bases from V and 0 bases from J, the junction contained 4 bases not matched to a gene. Details on this clone: The antigen is not known.

Findings and limits, study-wide: At a 0.05 false discovery rate, a later analysis found around 17,000 TCR beta sequences to be associated with HLA alleles. TCR beta chain V- and J-gene trimming was linked, in a later analysis, to a missense variant in DCLRE1C. Across HLA loci, a later analysis found differing TCR association rates, with DRB1 most and HLA-C fewest.

Sequenced: PBMCs. The chain has TRBV29-1 and TRBJ2-7, with 11 bases that match TRBD1. This clonotype was obtained from a girl aged 2 to 9 in good health and CMV-seronegative. As DNA, the CDR3 is TGCAGCGTCACGGGGACAGGGGGCTCCTACGAGCAGTACTTC. The encoded protein is CSVTGTGGSYEQYF.